A single sample gave rise to the 29 T cell receptor beta chains below, sequenced in a study of T-cell memory formation after mild COVID-19 (TCRdb year 2021). The library was generated by 5' RACE. The instrument was an Illumina NovaSeq 6000. TCRdb applied fastp at Q25 and MiXCR to the public reads, then kept only in-frame beta chains. Every entry covers one CDR3 protein and lists the most common genes and DNA from its rows. Recorded for this sample are 450,000 or so distinct CDR3 sequences; roughly 25% of them occurred a single time. The top ten clones comprise approximately 12% of the sample. The sequenced material came from PBMCs or a T cell subset sorted from them (not recorded which). These receptors all come from an adult woman who had mild COVID-19 (a few samples of this study predate the infection). The sample titles of this study are shuffled in the database, so cell type and time point are left out; the donor was told from shared clones.

This clonotype was observed a few times. The chain is built from TRBV7-9 and TRBJ2-1; 11 bases map to TRBD2. The V segment lost 3 bases and the J segment 8 bases; nucleotides outside the gene matches: 18. This CDR3 region has 19 residues. Germline V CDR1 and CDR2: SEHNR, FQNEAQ (reference sequence). The CDR3 DNA is TGTGCCAGCAGCTTCCTTGGAGTAGCGGGAGGGCCGGAGGTCGATGAGCAGTTCTTC. The encoded protein is CASSFLGVAGGPEVDEQFF.

This clonotype has only a few counts. This chain links TRBV24-1 with TRBJ2-1, with 13 bases matching TRBD2. Germline lookup yields CDR1 KGHDR and CDR2 SFDVKD. Trimming took 10 bases from V and 8 from J; bases not matched to a gene: 4. The CDR3 spans 13 residues. The CDR3 DNA sequence: TGTGCCACTGGACTAGCGGGAGTGGATGAGCAGTTCTTC. This codes for CATGLAGVDEQFF.

This clonotype has only a few counts. The chain is built from TRBV5-1 and TRBJ1-1, with D perhaps TRBD1 (6 bases). Germline V gene sequence: CDR1 SGHRS, CDR2 YFSETQ. The ends were cut back, 1 base at V and 5 bases at J, with 12 bases in the middle. The CDR3 has 14 amino acids. CDR3: CASSLTGPGTEAFF. The CDR3 coding sequence is TGCGCCAGCAGCTTGACAGGGCCCGGGACTGAAGCTTTCTTT.

This clonotype was recorded a few times. The chain joins TRBV20-1 to TRBJ1-2; 7 bases line up with TRBD1. J was trimmed by 5 bases and V by 0 bases; bases with no gene match: 6. Germline loops: CDR1 DFQATT, CDR2 SNEGSKA (reference sequence). This CDR3 spans 14 amino acids. CDR3 DNA sequence: TGCAGTGCTAGAGATCAGGCAGGGGGTTATGGCTACACCTTC. It is translated as CSARDQAGGYGYTF.

This clonotype was observed a few times. The V call is TRBV30, the J call TRBJ1-6, with unresolved D. Germline V gene sequence: CDR1 GTSNPN, CDR2 SVGIG (reference sequence). The CDR3 consists of 13 residues. Trimming stripped 3 bases from V and 6 bases from J, with 9 bases between. CDR3 nucleotide sequence: TGTGCCTGGAGGCAGACTGTTAATTCACCCCTCCACTTT. Translated: CAWRQTVNSPLHF.

This clonotype was recorded at least ten times. The CDR3: CASSLGSSGIYGYTF. The DNA of the CDR3 is TGTGCCAGCAGCTTAGGATCATCAGGGATCTATGGCTACACCTTC. This chain joins TRBV11-2 and TRBJ1-2; possible D gene TRBD1, 5 bases. CDR1 and CDR2 from the germline V gene are SGHAT and FQNNGV. With 1 base removed from V and 4 bases from J, the gap between germline ends came to 13 bases. This CDR3 comprises 15 residues.

This chain uses TRBV11-2 with TRBJ2-1, with TRBD2 matching over 8 bases. The CDR3 consists of 15 residues. Trimming at V came to 3 bases and at J to 15 bases, leaving 16 bases not matched to a gene. CDR1 and CDR2 (germline): SGHAT, FQNNGV. Written as DNA, the CDR3 is TGTGCCAGCAGCTTGGGTTCCGGGACTAGGGGGGAGGGGTTCTTC. As protein: CASSLGSGTRGEGFF.

This chain connects TRBV18 to TRBJ2-1; 15 positions agree with TRBD2. The CDR3 extends over 16 amino acids. The ends lost 3 bases at V and 7 bases at J; junction bases unmatched: 4. The germline V gene encodes CDR1 KGHSH and CDR2 LQKENI. CDR3 sequence reads: CASSPEGLAGGNEQFF. DNA for the CDR3: TGTGCCAGCTCACCGGAGGGACTAGCGGGAGGAAATGAGCAGTTCTTC.

The CDR3: CASSWGLAGFQETQYF. The DNA of the CDR3 is TGTGCCAGCAGCTGGGGACTAGCGGGCTTCCAAGAGACCCAGTACTTC. This chain uses TRBV7-2 with TRBJ2-5, with TRBD2 matching 12 bases. The germline gives CDR1 SGHTA, CDR2 FQGNSA. The CDR3 has 16 amino acids. Losses at the gene ends were 4 bases for V and 1 base for J; bases not matched to a gene: 4.

This clonotype was observed a few times. The chain recombines TRBV7-3 with TRBJ2-2; D gene unclear. CDR3 length: 13 amino acids. The V gene's germline CDR1 is SGHTA and CDR2 FQGTGA. V was clipped by 2 bases and J by 5 bases, with 6 bases between them. The CDR3 nucleotides are TGTGCCAGCAGCTTACAGTTAACCGGGGAGCTGTTTTTT. It translates to CASSLQLTGELFF.

This clonotype has only a few counts. The chain has TRBV4-1 and TRBJ2-1; 7 nucleotides match TRBD2. After removal of 2 bases from V and 10 bases from J, the junction contained 5 bases not matched to a gene. Per the germline V gene, CDR1 is MGHRA and CDR2 is YSYEKL. This CDR3 region has 13 residues. In nucleotides, the CDR3 is TGCGCCAGCAGCCAACGGACTAGTGAGGAGCAGTTCTTC. It translates to CASSQRTSEEQFF.

The chain carries TRBV6-5 and TRBJ1-1; no clear D. The V and J ends lost 6 bases and 2 bases respectively, with 13 bases between them. The CDR3 extends over 14 amino acids. Germline V gene lookup returns CDR1 MNHEY and CDR2 SVGAGI. Here the CDR3 reads CASRLRTGNTEAFF. DNA of the CDR3: TGTGCCAGCAGACTCCGGACGGGAAACACTGAAGCTTTCTTT.

The chain employs TRBV20-1 and TRBJ2-1, with TRBD1 identical over 7 bases. The CDR3 loop spans 14 amino acids. Germline V gene sequence: CDR1 DFQATT, CDR2 SNEGSKA (reference sequence). Trimming at V came to 1 base and at J to 7 bases, leaving 7 bases not matched to a gene. The CDR3 is CSARVTGAGNEQFF. The CDR3 bases are TGCAGTGCTAGAGTAACAGGGGCCGGGAATGAGCAGTTCTTC.

In DNA form, the CDR3 reads TGTGCCACCAGCAGGCCCTTGGACAGGGTACTAACAGATACGCAGTATTTT. This codes for CATSRPLDRVLTDTQYF. This sequence joins TRBV15 and TRBJ2-3; TRBD1 aligns across 8 bases. In germline, CDR1 is LNHNV, CDR2 YYDKDF (reference sequence). The CDR3 is 17 amino acids. Trimming at V came to 3 bases and at J to 3 bases, leaving 11 bases not matched to a gene.

This rearrangement joins TRBV30 to TRBJ2-5; TRBD2 matches at 13 bases. Germline V lookup: CDR1 GTSNPN, CDR2 SVGIG (reference sequence). After removal of 3 bases from V and 5 bases from J, the junction contained 3 bases not matched to a gene. The CDR3 is 14 residues long. The CDR3, as DNA: TGTGCCTGGAGGCCGGGACTAGCGGGGGAGACCCAGTACTTC. It codes for CAWRPGLAGETQYF.

The chain couples TRBV5-6 to TRBJ2-1, with 7 bases that match TRBD2. Per germline, CDR1 SGHDT and CDR2 YYEEEE. This CDR3 is built from 15 residues. V shed 1 base and J 6 bases; nucleotides not matched to a gene: 7. The CDR3 spells CASSLRQGGFNEQFF. The CDR3 nucleotides read TGTGCCAGCAGCTTGCGGCAGGGAGGGTTCAATGAGCAGTTCTTC.

The V call is TRBV12-3 or TRBV12-4, the J call TRBJ1-1; a possible D gene is TRBD1 (5 bases). This CDR3 region has 15 residues. V dropped 7 bases and J dropped 1 base, with 16 bases sitting between them. The CDR3 spells CASTAAGTENTEAFF. DNA for the CDR3: TGTGCCAGCACTGCTGCTGGGACGGAGAACACTGAAGCTTTCTTT.

At least ten counts were recorded for this clonotype. This chain uses TRBV12-3 or TRBV12-4 with TRBJ2-2; D remains ambiguous. The CDR3 has 15 residues. The V and J ends lost 6 bases and 3 bases respectively, with 14 bases between them. CDR3 sequence reads: CASSISRSYTGELFF. The CDR3 DNA is TGTGCCAGCAGCATCAGTAGGAGTTACACCGGGGAGCTGTTTTTT.

This clonotype was counted only a few times. The J gene is TRBJ1-2, the V gene TRBV5-5, with unresolved D. Trimming took off 4 bases at V and 3 bases at J, with 10 bases between the two ends. Germline-derived CDR1 and CDR2 are SGHKS and YYEKEE (reference sequence). This CDR3 comprises 13 residues. The CDR3 sequence is CASSKLTDYGYTF. CDR3 nucleotide sequence: TGTGCCAGCAGCAAGTTAACAGACTATGGCTACACCTTC.

J is TRBJ2-1 and V is TRBV7-2; 13 positions agree with TRBD2. CDR3 size: 17 residues. After removal of 5 bases from V and 8 bases from J, the junction contained 12 bases not matched to a gene. The germline V gene encodes CDR1 SGHTA and CDR2 FQGNSA. CDR3 amino acids: CASSLRKTSGRLDEQFF. The CDR3 DNA reads TGTGCCAGCAGCCTACGAAAGACTAGCGGGAGGCTCGATGAGCAGTTCTTC.

On this clonotype itself: This sequence may be a read error, since a much larger clone differs from it by one base. This rearrangement joins TRBV10-3 to TRBJ1-1, with TRBD1 matching over 7 bases. V shed 6 bases, J shed 1 base, and the junction held 2 bases outside the gene matches. From germline, CDR1 is ENHRY and CDR2 SYGVKD. The CDR3 is made up of 13 amino acids. CDR3 amino acids: CAIRDRQNTEAFF. The CDR3 DNA reads as TGTGCCATCAGGGACAGGCAGAACACTGAAGCTTTCTTT.

The chain uses TRBV4-1 and TRBJ1-1, with D unclear. CDR3 length equals 15 residues. Germline CDR1 MGHRA, CDR2 YSYEKL. Deletions cut 10 bases from V and 1 base from J, with 19 bases between. The CDR3 sequence: CATTRTGAKNTEAFF. In nucleotides, the CDR3 is TGCGCCACCACCCGGACCGGCGCCAAGAACACTGAAGCTTTCTTT.

The CDR3 coding sequence is TGTGCCAGCAGGGCCTCAGGGGTGGTCAATCAGCCCCAGCATTTT. It translates to CASRASGVVNQPQHF. The V call is TRBV12-3 or TRBV12-4, the J call TRBJ1-5, with D perhaps TRBD1 (6 bases). Trimming removed 6 bases at V and 3 bases at J, with 15 bases between. The CDR3 runs to 15 residues.

This chain connects TRBV20-1 to TRBJ2-7; 9 nucleotides agree with TRBD2. The CDR3 loop spans 12 amino acids. In germline, CDR1 is DFQATT, CDR2 SNEGSKA (reference sequence). V lost 6 bases, J lost 6 bases, and 6 bases stayed unmatched. The CDR3 nucleotides read TGCAGTGCCAGTAGCGGGAGACTCGAGCAGTACTTC. It codes for CSASSGRLEQYF.

This clonotype has only a few counts. The genes are TRBV12-3 or TRBV12-4 and TRBJ2-1; 9 bases line up with TRBD2. This CDR3 is built from 18 residues. The V gene end was trimmed by 7 bases and the J gene end by 10 bases; junction bases not matched to a gene: 23. For the CDR3, the DNA is TGTGCCAGCACCCAGAGTGGGGGGCGGGAGGGCTTGAGGGTGGAGCAGTTCTTC. Its protein product is CASTQSGGREGLRVEQFF.

This clonotype appeared a few times. V is TRBV4-3 and J is TRBJ2-7, with TRBD2 matching over 7 bases. Germline V gene sequence: CDR1 LGHNA, CDR2 YSLEER. V gave up 0 bases and J gave up 4 bases; unmatched junction bases: 21. CDR3 size: 20 residues. The CDR3 DNA follows: TGCGCCAGCAGCCAAGAATATTTCGCGGGAGAAGGGGCCCCTTGGTACGAGCAGTACTTC. It is translated as CASSQEYFAGEGAPWYEQYF.

In the case of this clonotype: Given a much more abundant clone one base away, this may be a read error. The chain couples TRBV29-1 to TRBJ2-2; unclear D gene. Germline V gene sequence: CDR1 SQVTM, CDR2 ANQGSEA. The V and J ends lost 7 bases and 1 base respectively, with 4 bases between them. This CDR3 contains 11 residues. The CDR3 sequence: CSAWNTGELFF. The CDR3 bases are TGCAGCGCTTGGAACACCGGGGAGCTGTTTTTT.

The chain carries TRBV11-2 and TRBJ1-1, with TRBD1 as a possible D gene (5 bases). The V gene lost 1 base and the J gene lost 6 bases, with 9 bases spanning the gap. The CDR3 contains 13 residues. Germline V gene data show CDR1 as SGHAT and CDR2 as FQNNGV. The CDR3 nucleotides read TGTGCCAGCAGCTTAGGTGGGGGGTCTGAAGCTTTCTTT. Translation: CASSLGGGSEAFF.

This clonotype was detected a few times. This chain joins TRBV13 and TRBJ2-7, with TRBD1 matching over 9 bases. The germline V gene encodes CDR1 PRHDT and CDR2 FYEKMQ (reference sequence). V dropped 4 bases and J dropped 3; count of bases not matched to a gene: 4. This CDR3 spans 14 amino acids. The CDR3 bases are TGTGCCAGCAGCTCCAGACAGGGGGTCTACGAGCAGTACTTC. This translates into CASSSRQGVYEQYF.